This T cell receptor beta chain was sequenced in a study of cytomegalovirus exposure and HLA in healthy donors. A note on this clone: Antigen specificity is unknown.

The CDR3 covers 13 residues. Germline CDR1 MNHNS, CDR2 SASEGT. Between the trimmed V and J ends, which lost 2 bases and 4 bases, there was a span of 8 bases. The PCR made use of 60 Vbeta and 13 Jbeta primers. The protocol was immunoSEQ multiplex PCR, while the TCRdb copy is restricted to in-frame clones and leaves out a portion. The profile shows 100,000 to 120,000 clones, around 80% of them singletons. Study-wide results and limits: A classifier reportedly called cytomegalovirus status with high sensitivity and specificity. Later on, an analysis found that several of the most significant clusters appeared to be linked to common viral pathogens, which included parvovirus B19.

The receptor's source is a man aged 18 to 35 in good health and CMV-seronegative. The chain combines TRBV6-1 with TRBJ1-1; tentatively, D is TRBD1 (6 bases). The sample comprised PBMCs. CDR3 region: CASSETGITEAFF. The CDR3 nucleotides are TGTGCCAGCAGTGAAACAGGGATCACTGAAGCTTTCTTT.